Included here is one T cell receptor beta chain sequence, with context. Its cognate antigen is unknown. Treatment noted: approximately 9-day PBMC culture with coronavirus spike peptide pools or control peptides (ViraFEST assay). This sample stems from a study of vaccination and CD4 T cells after COVID-19. Study information: No peptide, an HIV-1 Nef pool, or a CEFX pool was what each control culture received.

The assay that was used to sequence DNA from cultured CD4+ T cells was the Oncomine TCR Beta short-read assay. TCRdb reprocessed the PCR reads with MiXCR, giving one entry per CDR3 protein. Found here are about 20,000 distinct CDR3 sequences, 43% of them singletons; the top ten hold over 2.5%. V lost 4 bases and J lost 2, with 9 bases in between. CDR1 and CDR2 from the germline V gene are SGHRS and YFSETQ. The length of the CDR3 is 13 residues. Sequenced material: CD4+ T cells from blood, cultured in vitro, taken after SARS-CoV-2 vaccination. This receptor was obtained from a human donor who had recovered from COVID-19. This chain links TRBV5-1 with TRBJ1-1; TRBD1 might be the D (6 bases). DNA of the CDR3: TGCGCCAGCAGCAGGGACATAAACACTGAAGCTTTCTTT. Residues: CASSRDINTEAFF.